What follows are 8 T cell receptor beta chains derived from one specimen sequenced in a study of T cell changes during pregnancy in multiple sclerosis. Produced via immunoSEQ multiplex PCR; TCRdb's table is partial and in-frame only. Of 60,000 to 65,000 clones in the sample, around nine tenths are singletons; the top ten hold 1.4%. The sample in question was peripheral blood, obtained in the second trimester of pregnancy. These receptors were collected from a female donor with multiple sclerosis, enrolled in a pregnancy study.

This chain joins TRBV7-6 and TRBJ2-4; 9 bases are a match to TRBD1. V was clipped by 5 bases and J by 4 bases; unmatched bases: 6. CDR1 SGHVS and CDR2 FNYEAQ come from the germline V gene. The CDR3 runs 15 residues. Written as DNA, the CDR3 is TGTGCCAGCAGCATGGGACAGGGTCAAAAAAACATTCAGTACTTC. As protein: CASSMGQGQKNIQYF. The full variable domain, with the rest looked up from reference TRBV7-6 and TRBJ2-4, is GAGVSQSPRYKVTKRGQDVALRCDPISGHVSLYWYRQALGQGPEFLTYFNYEAQQDKSGLPNDRFSAERPEGSISTLTIQRTEQRDSAMYRCASSMGQGQKNIQYFGAGTRLSVL.

This chain links TRBV7-6 with TRBJ2-1; tentatively, D is TRBD1 (6 bases). Looked up from germline, CDR1 is SGHVS and CDR2 is FNYEAQ. The CDR3 totals 13 residues. Trimming shortened V by 3 bases and J by 6 bases, and 9 bases separated the two germline ends. In nucleotides, the CDR3 is TGTGCCAGCAGCTTCCTAGGGGGCAATGAGCAGTTCTTC. Protein sequence: CASSFLGGNEQFF.

The chain links TRBV6-4 to TRBJ1-2; the match to TRBD1 covers 8 bases. The CDR3 totals 14 residues. V trimming: 0 bases; J trimming: 4 bases; junction bases outside the gene matches: 1. The germline CDR1 and CDR2 sequences are MRHNA and SNTAGT. The chain's CDR3 is CASSDSTGGYGYTF. DNA of the CDR3: TGTGCCAGCAGTGACTCTACAGGGGGCTATGGCTACACCTTC.

The chain uses TRBV5-1 and TRBJ2-7, with D tentatively TRBD2 (6 bases). Trimming left V 1 base short and J 6 bases short, with 11 bases between. This CDR3 comprises 13 residues. Germline V gene data show CDR1 as SGHRS and CDR2 as YFSETQ. The CDR3 coding sequence is TGCGCCAGCAGCTTGACCCCAGCGGGCGAGCAGTACTTC. It is translated as CASSLTPAGEQYF.

The V call is TRBV2, the J call TRBJ2-7; 12 nucleotides align to TRBD2. This CDR3 has 14 residues. The V segment lost 8 bases and the J segment 6 bases; nucleotides outside the gene matches: 8. Germline CDR1 SNHLY, CDR2 FYNNEI. The CDR3 DNA reads as TGTGCCAGCGGAAGACTAGCGGGAGTCGGCGAGCAGTACTTC. As protein: CASGRLAGVGEQYF.

V usage is TRBV28 and J usage is TRBJ1-3; no definite D call. Germline V CDR1 and CDR2: MDHEN, SYDVKM. Trimming removed 10 bases at V and 0 bases at J, with 22 bases between. CDR3 length equals 17 residues. The CDR3: CATGRSETLSSGNTIYF. The CDR3 DNA follows: TGTGCCACCGGGAGATCGGAAACCCTCTCCTCTGGAAACACCATATATTTT.

The chain links TRBV18 to TRBJ2-2, with TRBD2 identical over 10 bases. The CDR3 consists of 19 residues. The V gene's germline CDR1 is KGHSH and CDR2 LQKENI. V was clipped by 4 bases and J by 4 bases; unmatched bases: 15. The CDR3 DNA follows: TGTGCCAGCTCACGGGTGAGCCTAGCGGGAGACGCGGTCACCGGGGAGCTGTTTTTT. Its translation: CASSRVSLAGDAVTGELFF.

The genes are TRBV10-3 and TRBJ2-3; D is uncertain. The CDR3 has 14 amino acids. Trimming removed 4 bases from V and 4 bases from J, with 12 bases in between. The germline V gene encodes CDR1 ENHRY and CDR2 SYGVKD. This CDR3 is CAISVREAPDTQYF. The CDR3 DNA is TGTGCCATCAGTGTCCGAGAGGCCCCAGATACGCAGTATTTT.